The 9 T cell receptor beta chains below were found in one sample sequenced in a study of CD8+ T cells in alopecia areata. The treatment denotes: oral pan-JAK inhibitor, 5-10 mg twice daily. RNA extraction and reverse transcription yielded cDNA as sequencing template. The repertoire was sequenced with immunoSEQ multiplex PCR; TCRdb's copy has only in-frame clones and lacks some. The sample lists hundreds of thousands of clones, roughly three fifths occurring once. This material consisted of CD4+ T cells sorted from blood, taken at approximately week 42, from a patient treated with tofacitinib. The receptor set was obtained from a human donor with alopecia areata.

This rearrangement joins TRBV4-2 to TRBJ1-1; 7 bases are shared with TRBD1. Trimming removed 0 bases from V and 0 bases from J; junction bases left unmatched: 1. CDR3 length: 15 residues. Germline V gene lookup returns CDR1 LGHNA and CDR2 YNFKEQ. CDR3 protein: CASSQEGQLNTEAFF. The CDR3 DNA is TGTGCCAGCAGCCAAGAGGGACAGTTGAACACTGAAGCTTTCTTT.

The chain couples TRBV25-1 to TRBJ1-1, with a possible D match to TRBD1 (5 bases). The CDR3 has 12 amino acids. Germline CDR1 MGHDK, CDR2 SYGVNS. The ends were cut back, 4 bases at V and 8 bases at J, with 11 bases in the middle. CDR3 DNA: TGTGCCAGCAGTGCAGGGTACCGAGAAGCTTTCTTT. Translation gives CASSAGYREAFF.

V is TRBV27 and J is TRBJ1-4, with D unclear. The CDR3 totals 13 residues. Between the trimmed V and J ends, which lost 6 bases and 7 bases, there was a span of 12 bases. The germline gives CDR1 MNHEY, CDR2 SMNVEV (reference sequence). CDR3 nucleotide sequence: TGTGCCAGCAGAGGCGGGCCGCTTGAAAAACTGTTTTTT. This encodes CASRGGPLEKLFF.

The gene calls are TRBV4-3 and TRBJ1-1; TRBD1 is a possible D gene (6 bases). The germline V and J ends were trimmed by 8 bases and 6 bases, with 16 bases remaining between them. The V gene's germline CDR1 is LGHNA and CDR2 YSLEER. This CDR3 contains 13 residues. The CDR3 is CASGVLGGPEAFF. In DNA form, the CDR3 reads TGCGCCAGCGGGGTTTTAGGGGGACCTGAAGCTTTCTTT.

J is TRBJ2-3 and V is TRBV29-1, with no clear D. Trimming removed 3 bases from V and 5 bases from J, with 15 bases in between. The CDR3 loop spans 14 amino acids. Germline CDR1 reads SQVTM; CDR2 reads ANQGSEA. The CDR3 loop is CSVDLDRSGDTQYF. In DNA form, the CDR3 reads TGCAGCGTTGACCTGGACCGTTCAGGAGATACGCAGTATTTT.

This CDR3 reads CASSSRQARGYTF. The CDR3 DNA sequence: TGTGCCAGCAGTTCACGACAGGCTAGGGGCTACACCTTC. The chain joins TRBV6-5 to TRBJ1-2, with D possibly being TRBD1 (6 bases). The germline V gene encodes CDR1 MNHEY and CDR2 SVGAGI. CDR3 length equals 13 residues. V lost 4 bases and J lost 8, with 14 bases in between.

This chain joins TRBV5-1 and TRBJ2-3; 11 nucleotides match TRBD2. The CDR3 totals 15 residues. J was trimmed by 4 bases and V by 4 bases; bases with no gene match: 5. Germline CDR1 reads SGHRS; CDR2 reads YFSETQ. The CDR3 coding sequence is TGCGCCAGCAGCCGACTAGCGGGGTTTTCAGATACGCAGTATTTT. As protein: CASSRLAGFSDTQYF.

The chain has TRBV19 and TRBJ1-6; D ambiguous. Deletions cut 9 bases from V and 8 bases from J, with 14 bases between. Germline assignment: CDR1 LNHDA and CDR2 SQIVND (reference sequence). The CDR3 covers 13 residues. CDR3 region: CASSDYADSPLHF. The DNA of the CDR3 is TGTGCCAGCTCCGATTATGCGGATTCACCCCTCCACTTT. Full variable domain (missing parts from reference TRBV19 and TRBJ1-6): DGGITQSPKYLFRKEGQNVTLSCEQNLNHDAMYWYRQDPGQGLRLIYYSQIVNDFQKGDIAEGYSVSREKKESFPLTVTSAQKNPTAFYLCASSDYADSPLHFGNGTRLTVT.

This clone was seen a handful of times. This CDR3 is CASSFRASGVTYEQYF. The CDR3 DNA follows: TGCGCCAGCAGCTTCCGGGCCAGCGGGGTTACCTACGAGCAGTACTTC. The V and J genes are TRBV5-1 and TRBJ2-7; 7 bases are shared with TRBD2. The CDR3 has 16 residues. V lost 2 bases and J lost 2; bases outside the gene matches: 10. Germline V lookup: CDR1 SGHRS, CDR2 YFSETQ.